This TCR beta chain was sequenced for a study of molecular identifiers for immune sequencing clone quantification. Across the study: Five portions were made in replicates from RNA of around 20,000 or 100,000 naive CD8 cells, and four underwent sequencing. The study, taken as a whole, reports: Spiked Jurkat TCR RNA equivalent to one cell was reportedly detectable in some 960,000 naive cells. Clones with over 20 RNA copies captured over 98% of effector molecules but under 1% of naive ones.

This clonotype has a count of ten or more. Antigen unknown. V shed 4 bases and J shed 7 bases, with 23 bases lying between them. Germline V gene lookup returns CDR1 SGDLS and CDR2 YYNGEE. The CDR3 sequence is 16 residues long. Methods described previously, with TCR primers listed, were used for bulk TCR libraries. MiXCR was run by TCRdb on the PCR reads, yielding one entry per CDR3 protein. The sample carries 70,000 to 90,000 distinct CDR3 sequences, around 20% recorded once. The rearrangement uses TRBV9 and TRBJ2-5; the D gene is possibly TRBD2 (5 bases). The receptor's source is a human donor in good health. Some libraries in this study had Jurkat cell RNA spiked in. Sequenced material: naive CD8+ T cells from blood, with Jurkat cell RNA spiked in. Regarding subset: FACS-sorted CD8+CD4-CCR7+CD45RA+ naive T cells. The DNA of the CDR3 is TGTGCCAGCAGCCCCAACAGCGGTATCCAGCTGTTGACCCAGTACTTC. Protein sequence: CASSPNSGIQLLTQYF.